The 2 T cell receptor beta chains below all came from one sample that was sequenced in a study of cytomegalovirus exposure and HLA in healthy donors. The PCR employed 60 Vbeta primers together with 13 Jbeta primers. Clones were sequenced by immunoSEQ multiplex PCR, and TCRdb holds only the in-frame ones, with some missing. Here the sample spans 100,000 to 150,000 clones, about 80% being singletons. Sequenced material: PBMCs. The receptors derive from a male donor in good health and CMV-seronegative.

The J gene is TRBJ1-6, the V gene TRBV4-2; 8 nucleotides agree with TRBD1. The trim removed 4 bases at V and 10 bases at J, leaving 12 bases unmatched. The germline gives CDR1 LGHNA, CDR2 YNFKEQ. CDR3 length: 16 amino acids. In DNA, the CDR3 is TGTGCCAGCAGCCGAGACCAGGGGGCAGCGGGGTCACCCCTCCACTTT. The encoded protein is CASSRDQGAAGSPLHF.

The chain links TRBV5-1 to TRBJ2-5, with 7 bases matching TRBD2. Losses at the gene ends were 4 bases for V and 1 base for J; bases not matched to a gene: 7. CDR1 SGHRS and CDR2 YFSETQ come from the germline V gene. The CDR3 has 15 residues. This CDR3 reads CASSTSPSGQETQYF. Here the CDR3 DNA reads TGCGCCAGCAGCACCTCCCCTAGCGGCCAAGAGACCCAGTACTTC.